One and the same sample provided the 3 T cell receptor beta chains below, sequenced in a study of T cell responses to AZD1222 COVID-19 vaccine. Libraries were prepared by immunoSEQ multiplex PCR; TCRdb keeps only in-frame clonotypes and omits some of them. The profile shows some 80,000 clones, approximately 90% of them singletons. The sample in question was peripheral blood, obtained 28 days after the second AZD1222 dose. The receptors shown here come from an adult who received the AZD1222 COVID-19 vaccine.

The J gene is TRBJ2-1, the V gene TRBV24-1; no clear D gene. The ends were cut back, 4 bases at V and 0 bases at J, with 12 bases in the middle. The CDR3 is made up of 16 amino acids. Looked up from germline, CDR1 is KGHDR and CDR2 is SFDVKD. CDR3 sequence reads: CATSDVGSSSYNEQFF. As DNA, the CDR3 is TGTGCCACCAGTGACGTGGGCAGCAGCTCCTACAATGAGCAGTTCTTC.

The J gene is TRBJ1-5, the V gene TRBV4-1, with 7 bases aligning to TRBD1. Germline V gene sequence: CDR1 MGHRA, CDR2 YSYEKL. V lost 0 bases to trimming and J lost 2 bases; unmatched junction nucleotides: 4. CDR3 size: 16 residues. This chain's CDR3 is CASSQDKGTGNQPQHF. The CDR3 DNA sequence: TGCGCCAGCAGCCAAGATAAGGGGACAGGCAATCAGCCCCAGCATTTT.

J is TRBJ2-4 and V is TRBV7-2; D gene ambiguous. The germline CDR1 and CDR2 sequences are SGHTA and FQGNSA. This CDR3 region has 14 residues. V was trimmed by 0 bases and J by 9 bases, leaving 12 bases between them. The DNA of the CDR3 is TGTGCCAGCAGCTTAGCAGAGGTTATTGGCATTCAGTACTTC. This encodes CASSLAEVIGIQYF.